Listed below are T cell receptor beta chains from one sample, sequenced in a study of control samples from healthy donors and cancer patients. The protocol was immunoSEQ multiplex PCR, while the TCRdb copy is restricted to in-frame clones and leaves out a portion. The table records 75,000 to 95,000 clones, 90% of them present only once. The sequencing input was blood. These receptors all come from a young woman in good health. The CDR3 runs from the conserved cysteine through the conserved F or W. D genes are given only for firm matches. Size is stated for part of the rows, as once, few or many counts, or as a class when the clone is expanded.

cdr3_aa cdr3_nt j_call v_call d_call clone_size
CASSPDGTFSYEQYF TGTGCCAGCAGCCCGGATGGGACATTTTCCTACGAGCAGTACTTC TRBJ2-7 TRBV3-1/TRBV3-2 NA NA
CASSLEEALLGRTGSSFF TGTGCCAGCAGCTTAGAAGAGGCATTATTGGGTAGGACAGGTTCGTCTTTCTTT TRBJ1-1 TRBV7-9 TRBD1 NA
CASSQGDRGFYEQFF TGTGCCAGCAGCCAAGGGGACAGGGGTTTCTATGAGCAGTTCTTC TRBJ2-1 TRBV4-2 TRBD1 NA
CATGALYGYTF TGTGCCACCGGGGCTCTATATGGCTACACCTTC TRBJ1-2 TRBV24-1 NA once
CASDGGGSYQPQHF TGTGCCAGCGACGGGGGGGGTTCTTATCAGCCCCAGCATTTT TRBJ1-5 TRBV19 NA NA
CASSEQGGYNEQFF TGTGCCAGCAGTGAGCAGGGTGGGTACAATGAGCAGTTCTTC TRBJ2-1 TRBV6-4 NA NA
CASSFLFGGGVYEQYF TGCGCCAGCAGCTTCCTTTTTGGCGGGGGGGTATACGAGCAGTACTTC TRBJ2-7 TRBV5-1 TRBD2 once
CASSPDRYEQFF TGTGCCAGCAGTCCAGACAGATATGAGCAGTTCTTC TRBJ2-1 TRBV6-6 NA once
CASTRGKGGIPETQYF TGTGCCAGCACGCGGGGGAAGGGGGGGATCCCAGAGACCCAGTACTTC TRBJ2-5 TRBV21-1 NA few
CASSLVAGTETQYF TGTGCCAGCAGCTTAGTCGCAGGGACTGAGACCCAGTACTTC TRBJ2-5 TRBV7-9 NA NA
CASSLEFTGYSTEAFF TGTGCCAGCAGCTTGGAGTTCACAGGGTATTCGACTGAAGCTTTCTTT TRBJ1-1 TRBV5-8 NA NA
CASRGEGTEAFF TGTGCCAGCAGAGGGGAGGGAACTGAAGCTTTCTTT TRBJ1-1 TRBV9 NA NA
CASSEGGNYGYTF TGTGCCAGCAGTGAAGGGGGCAACTATGGCTACACCTTC TRBJ1-2 TRBV2 NA NA
CASSLPGQVGNGYTF TGTGCCAGCAGTTTGCCGGGACAGGTCGGAAATGGCTACACCTTC TRBJ1-2 TRBV28 TRBD1 NA
CASSIIQGRADTQYF TGTGCCAGTAGTATAATACAGGGGAGGGCAGATACGCAGTATTTT TRBJ2-3 TRBV2 NA once
CASSTILRGGVVNEQFF TGTGCCAGCAGCACAATCCTCAGGGGGGGCGTAGTAAATGAGCAGTTCTTC TRBJ2-1 TRBV5-6 NA NA
CASSLGRTRREETQYF TGTGCCAGCAGTTTAGGCAGAACCCGTAGGGAAGAGACCCAGTACTTC TRBJ2-5 TRBV27 NA NA
CTSSQLGTDTQYF TGTACCAGCAGCCAGCTCGGGACAGATACGCAGTATTTT TRBJ2-3 TRBV6-2/TRBV6-3 NA NA
CASSPPGEQFF TGTGCCAGCAGCCCCCCCGGTGAGCAGTTCTTC TRBJ2-1 TRBV13 NA NA
CASSVSGTSVPYNEQFF TGTGCCAGCAGCGTCTCCGGGACTAGCGTCCCATACAATGAGCAGTTCTTC TRBJ2-1 TRBV7-2 TRBD2 NA
CASGLVRNGGTDYSGANVLTF TGTGCTAGTGGTTTGGTACGTAATGGCGGGACGGACTACTCTGGGGCCAACGTCCTGACTTTC TRBJ2-6 TRBV12-5 NA NA
CASSPGGFYGYTF TGTGCCAGCAGCCCAGGAGGCTTCTATGGCTACACCTTC TRBJ1-2 TRBV4-2 NA NA
CASSDSGGYNEQFF TGTGCCAGCAGTGACTCGGGGGGCTACAATGAGCAGTTCTTC TRBJ2-1 TRBV6-5 TRBD2 once
CASSQDEWTQYYNEQFF TGTGCCAGCAGCCAAGATGAATGGACCCAATACTACAATGAGCAGTTCTTC TRBJ2-1 TRBV14 NA NA
CASSSGDYEQYF TGTGCCAGCAGCTCCGGGGATTACGAGCAGTACTTC TRBJ2-7 TRBV3-1/TRBV3-2 NA NA
CASSPRGYGYTF TGTGCCAGCAGCCCGAGAGGTTATGGCTACACCTTC TRBJ1-2 TRBV9 NA NA
CASSMETGVKLYGYTF TGTGCCAGTAGTATGGAAACAGGGGTGAAACTCTATGGCTACACCTTC TRBJ1-2 TRBV19 TRBD1 NA
CASSIGTGDGYTF TGTGCCAGTAGTATCGGGACAGGCGATGGCTACACCTTC TRBJ1-2 TRBV19 TRBD1 NA
CASTPGVMNTEAFF TGTGCCAGCACTCCTGGGGTCATGAACACTGAAGCTTTCTTT TRBJ1-1 TRBV6-5 NA many
CASSSKLVWHNEQFF TGTGCCAGCAGTTCGAAACTAGTGTGGCACAATGAGCAGTTCTTC TRBJ2-1 TRBV6-5 NA NA
CASSLEGGLNTGELFF TGCGCCAGCAGCTTGGAGGGGGGGCTGAACACCGGGGAGCTGTTTTTT TRBJ2-2 TRBV5-1 NA NA
CASSPGPRLNTEAFF TGTGCCAGCTCACCAGGTCCCAGACTGAACACTGAAGCTTTCTTT TRBJ1-1 TRBV18 NA NA